This T cell receptor beta chain was recorded in a study of response to subunit inactivated influenza vaccine. TCRdb re-derived calls from the RT-PCR reads in MiXCR, one entry per CDR3 protein. The sample yields 540,000 or so distinct CDR3 sequences, over 10% seen once. The CDR3 has 15 amino acids. CDR1 and CDR2 from the germline V gene are SGHTA and FQGNSA. The V and J ends lost 5 bases and 0 bases, in that order; junction bases with no gene match: 5. The material sequenced was PBMCs from blood, taken about 40 days after vaccination. This sequence was found in a man aged 50 or older who received an inactivated influenza vaccine. This rearrangement joins TRBV7-2 to TRBJ2-3; TRBD2 matches 7 bases. The CDR3 DNA reads TGTGCCAGCAGCCCAGCTAGCGGAAGCACAGATACGCAGTATTTT. This sequence encodes CASSPASGSTDTQYF.